These T cell receptor beta chains were read from a single sample in a study of cytomegalovirus exposure and HLA in healthy donors. The assay was immunoSEQ multiplex PCR, and TCRdb's table has in-frame clones only and misses some. The sample comprises about 190,000 clones, about 86% of which are singletons, and more than 0.25% rests with the top ten. Sequencing used PBMCs. The receptors come from a woman under 40 in good health and CMV-seronegative. CDR3s include the opening cysteine and the closing phenylalanine or tryptophan. A D gene is named only where the DNA matches it firmly. Rows may omit the clone size; those that give it use once, few, many or a size class.

abundance: .; j_gene: TRBJ2-7; d_gene: TRBD1; v_gene: TRBV13; len: 17; CDR3aa: CASSFYFSGTGRYEQYF; CDR3nt: TGTGCCAGCAGTTTTTACTTCTCCGGGACAGGGAGATACGAGCAGTACTTC
abundance: few; j_gene: TRBJ2-7; d_gene: .; v_gene: TRBV4-1; len: 15; CDR3aa: CASSLAAGAAYEQYF; CDR3nt: TGCGCCAGCAGCCTCGCCGCGGGGGCCGCCTACGAGCAGTACTTC
abundance: .; j_gene: TRBJ2-7; d_gene: .; v_gene: TRBV5-1; len: 16; CDR3aa: CASSLVWGGDSYEQYF; CDR3nt: TGCGCCAGCAGCTTGGTTTGGGGGGGCGACTCCTACGAGCAGTACTTC
abundance: .; j_gene: TRBJ1-5; d_gene: TRBD1; v_gene: TRBV28; len: 15; CDR3aa: CASSFLQGGNQPQHF; CDR3nt: TGTGCCAGCAGTTTTCTGCAGGGGGGCAATCAGCCCCAGCATTTT
abundance: .; j_gene: TRBJ1-1; d_gene: TRBD1; v_gene: TRBV5-4; len: 15; CDR3aa: CASSLATGTGAGAFF; CDR3nt: TGTGCCAGCAGCTTGGCTACCGGGACAGGGGCTGGAGCTTTCTTT
abundance: .; j_gene: TRBJ2-1; d_gene: TRBD2; v_gene: TRBV4-1; len: 19; CDR3aa: CASSRGLAGDRSSYNEQFF; CDR3nt: TGCGCCAGCAGCCGCGGACTAGCGGGAGACCGCAGCTCCTACAATGAGCAGTTCTTC
abundance: once; j_gene: TRBJ2-1; d_gene: TRBD2; v_gene: TRBV27; len: 14; CDR3aa: CASSLGLAGNEQFF; CDR3nt: TGTGCCAGCAGTTTGGGTCTAGCGGGCAATGAGCAGTTCTTC
abundance: .; j_gene: TRBJ2-3; d_gene: TRBD1; v_gene: TRBV4-1; len: 17; CDR3aa: CASSQEPRGRRTDTQYF; CDR3nt: TGCGCCAGCAGCCAAGAACCGAGGGGGCGGAGAACAGATACGCAGTATTTT
abundance: once; j_gene: TRBJ2-7; d_gene: TRBD1; v_gene: TRBV7-7; len: 17; CDR3aa: CASSLAVKDRGAYEQYF; CDR3nt: TGTGCTAGCAGCTTAGCAGTTAAGGACAGGGGGGCCTACGAGCAGTACTTC
abundance: .; j_gene: TRBJ2-1; d_gene: .; v_gene: TRBV7-6; len: 15; CDR3aa: CASSLTLTYYNEQFF; CDR3nt: TGTGCCAGCAGCTTAACACTAACTTACTACAATGAGCAGTTCTTC
abundance: .; j_gene: TRBJ2-3; d_gene: .; v_gene: TRBV11-3; len: 14; CDR3aa: CASSLGSGGDTQYF; CDR3nt: TGTGCCAGCAGCTTAGGTAGTGGCGGAGATACGCAGTATTTT
abundance: .; j_gene: TRBJ2-3; d_gene: .; v_gene: TRBV15; len: 13; CDR3aa: CATSPSPPDTQYF; CDR3nt: TGTGCCACCAGCCCTAGCCCGCCGGATACGCAGTATTTT
abundance: .; j_gene: TRBJ1-5; d_gene: TRBD1; v_gene: TRBV6-1; len: 14; CDR3aa: CASRETGGGQPQHF; CDR3nt: TGTGCCAGCAGGGAAACAGGGGGCGGGCAGCCCCAGCATTTT
abundance: .; j_gene: TRBJ2-1; d_gene: TRBD2; v_gene: TRBV18; len: 21; CDR3aa: CASSILPKGTSGLSSYNEQFF; CDR3nt: TGTGCCAGCTCCATTCTTCCAAAAGGGACTAGCGGGTTGAGCTCCTACAATGAGCAGTTCTTC
abundance: once; j_gene: TRBJ2-5; d_gene: TRBD2; v_gene: TRBV29-1; len: 17; CDR3aa: CSLLRTGASGYQEIQYF; CDR3nt: TGCAGCCTCCTCCGAACTGGGGCTAGCGGATACCAAGAGATCCAGTACTTC
abundance: few; j_gene: TRBJ1-1; d_gene: TRBD1; v_gene: TRBV7-2; len: 17; CDR3aa: CASSSTLGTVMNTEAFF; CDR3nt: TGTGCCAGCAGCTCAACCCTTGGGACAGTCATGAACACTGAAGCTTTCTTT